This is a list of T cell receptor beta chains from one sample in a study of breast tumors, draining lymph nodes, adjacent tissues. TCRdb reprocessed the multiplex PCR reads via MiXCR and lists one record per CDR3 protein. The top ten clones hold about 2.5% of a sample with around 150,000 distinct CDR3 sequences, approximately 32% of them seen once. The specimen sequenced was axillary lymph node tissue. These TCRs come from a female donor with breast cancer. Some clones in this sample may be carry-over from other donors' samples. CDR3s include the opening cysteine and the closing phenylalanine or tryptophan.

len: 15
v_gene: TRBV5-1
CDR3aa: CASSLGGSSYNEQFF

len: 11
v_gene: TRBV2
CDR3aa: CASKRGETQYF

len: 16
v_gene: TRBV30
CDR3aa: CAWRLLAGGSCNEQFF

len: 14
v_gene: TRBV4-1
CDR3aa: CASRRASSYNEQFF

len: 15
v_gene: TRBV6-5
CDR3aa: CASSYVTSGANVLTF

len: 14
v_gene: TRBV12-3/TRBV12-4
CDR3aa: CASSLVVQGNEQFF

len: 16
v_gene: TRBV2
CDR3aa: CASSEGRGGGNQPQHF

len: 13
v_gene: TRBV11-2
CDR3aa: CASSLEKAETQYF

len: 14
v_gene: TRBV20-1
CDR3aa: CSARRGRGGSPLHF

len: 15
v_gene: TRBV4-2
CDR3aa: CASSQGLSSTDTQYF

len: 13
v_gene: TRBV29-1
CDR3aa: CSVPQGAVTEAFF

len: 12
v_gene: TRBV2
CDR3aa: CASRLGGTEAFF

len: 16
v_gene: TRBV6-4
CDR3aa: CASSRQGLPSGNTIYF

len: 17
v_gene: TRBV12-3/TRBV12-4
CDR3aa: CATQAPRGGLHTGELFF

len: 16
v_gene: TRBV11-2
CDR3aa: CASSSGQARSTDTQYF

len: 17
v_gene: TRBV7-2
CDR3aa: CASSQDDVAGGTDPQYF

len: 17
v_gene: TRBV6-1
CDR3aa: CASRAQRVDSSYNEQFF

len: 15
v_gene: TRBV7-8
CDR3aa: CASSLVPGSNYGYTF

len: 14
v_gene: TRBV6-5
CDR3aa: CASSYSTTGYGYTF

len: 15
v_gene: TRBV6-5
CDR3aa: CASGHEDRMNTEAFF

len: 14
v_gene: TRBV20-1
CDR3aa: CSARPGTGNQPQHF

len: 14
v_gene: TRBV19
CDR3aa: CASSSPGNRNTIYF

len: 13
v_gene: TRBV5-1
CDR3aa: CASSVYRGWGYTF

len: 12
v_gene: TRBV28
CDR3aa: CASSSPSYGYTF

len: 15
v_gene: TRBV11-2
CDR3aa: CASSNGVAGANVLTF

len: 15
v_gene: TRBV9
CDR3aa: CAGSVEYTDTGTQYF

len: 14
v_gene: TRBV5-1
CDR3aa: CASSLEGLRHEAFF

len: 13
v_gene: TRBV29-1
CDR3aa: CSVRQGEGEKLFF

len: 13
v_gene: TRBV7-3
CDR3aa: CASSPGSGDEQYF

len: 13
v_gene: TRBV20-1
CDR3aa: CSVSSGLTYERYF

len: 16
v_gene: TRBV18
CDR3aa: CASSPLTRHLNTEAFF

len: 14
v_gene: TRBV29-1
CDR3aa: CSVELGDGNQPQHF

len: 17
v_gene: TRBV4-3
CDR3aa: CASSPVDRGTYNSPLHF